This TCR beta chain originates from a study of T-cell reconstitution after alpha-beta-depleted transplantation in children. General study results and limits: It was reported that alpha-beta T cells came from several hundred expanded graft clones (about two months after transplant). The origin of high day-60 TCRbeta diversity in some patients lay in surviving recipient T cells and thymic progenitors.

In its sample, this clonotype was seen a few times. Its target is unknown. Unique molecular identifiers were incorporated during preparation of the TCRbeta library. TCRdb redid the calling of the PCR reads with MiXCR, one entry per CDR3 protein. The sample consists of some 600,000 distinct CDR3 sequences, 10% to 15% of them appearing once. This specimen consisted of PBMCs, mostly from graft donor cells, obtained 360 days after TCRalphabeta/CD19-depleted stem cell transplant. The source is a male patient under 18 who had a stem cell transplant for acute myeloid leukemia, so the T cells may come from the graft donor.

The CDR3 nucleotides are TGCGCCAGCAGCTACGGACTAGTCATCACCGGGGAGCTGTTTTTT. As protein: CASSYGLVITGELFF. The chain carries TRBV4-3 and TRBJ2-2, with 7 bases aligning to TRBD2. The ends lost 5 bases at V and 4 bases at J; junction bases unmatched: 7. The CDR3 covers 15 residues. Germline V lookup: CDR1 LGHNA, CDR2 YSLEER.